This is a list of T cell receptor beta chains from one sample in a study of blood T cell repertoires in COVID-19. The method was immunoSEQ multiplex PCR; TCRdb's version includes in-frame clones alone and lacks a portion of them. Found here are roughly 250,000 clones, roughly three quarters of them singletons; the top ten hold roughly 4.2%. The sequenced sample consisted of peripheral blood. These receptors were taken from a woman aged 40 to 50 with active or convalescent COVID-19. The CDR3 runs from the conserved cysteine through the conserved F or W. A D gene is named only where the DNA matches it firmly. Not all rows give a size; the values are once, few, many and, for expanded clones, a class.

TRBJ2-2	.	TRBV5-1	.	CASSLAQGAGELFF	TGCGCCAGCAGCTTGGCGCAGGGTGCCGGGGAGCTGTTTTTT
TRBJ1-1	.	TRBV28	.	CASSLGGEAFF	TGTGCCAGCAGTTTGGGCGGGGAAGCTTTCTTT
TRBJ2-2	TRBD1	TRBV15	once	CATSRVGQVGELFF	TGTGCCACCAGCAGAGTCGGACAGGTCGGGGAGCTGTTTTTT
TRBJ1-2	.	TRBV9	few	CASSHRPGGLLGYTF	TGTGCCAGCAGCCACCGGCCCGGGGGGCTTCTAGGCTACACCTTC
TRBJ2-2	TRBD1	TRBV9	.	CASSALPGTGGNTGELFF	TGTGCCAGCAGCGCTTTACCTGGGACAGGGGGCAACACCGGGGAGCTGTTTTTT
TRBJ2-7	TRBD1	TRBV6-5	.	CASSYRDRGSYEQYF	TGTGCCAGCAGTTACAGGGACAGGGGTTCCTACGAGCAGTACTTC
TRBJ1-2	.	TRBV14	few	CASSQDPHNRAHGYTF	TGTGCCAGCAGCCAAGATCCCCACAACAGGGCGCATGGCTACACCTTC
TRBJ2-7	TRBD1	TRBV28	.	CASSSGQLSYEQYF	TGTGCCAGCAGTTCGGGACAGCTCTCCTACGAGCAGTACTTC
TRBJ1-4	.	TRBV12-3/TRBV12-4	.	CASGDEKLFF	TGTGCCAGCGGAGATGAAAAACTGTTTTTT
TRBJ1-5	.	TRBV30	.	CAWSGGRGDQPQHF	TGTGCCTGGAGTGGAGGAAGGGGCGATCAGCCCCAGCATTTT
TRBJ2-3	.	TRBV5-1	.	CASSLSSTDTQYF	TGCGCCAGCAGCCTTTCTAGCACAGATACGCAGTATTTT
TRBJ2-5	TRBD2	TRBV3-1/TRBV3-2	.	CASRQWGLGGETQYF	TGTGCCAGCAGGCAATGGGGACTAGGAGGGGAGACCCAGTACTTC
TRBJ1-4	.	TRBV6-5	.	CASSEGQGNEKLFF	TGTGCCAGCAGCGAGGGGCAGGGGAATGAAAAACTGTTTTTT
TRBJ2-6	.	TRBV15	.	CATSRQEGSGANVLTF	TGTGCCACCAGCAGACAGGAGGGCTCTGGGGCCAACGTCCTGACTTTC
TRBJ1-4	TRBD1	TRBV19	.	CASSFRQGAKGEKLFF	TGTGCCAGTAGCTTCAGACAGGGGGCAAAAGGAGAAAAACTGTTTTTT
TRBJ2-3	.	TRBV7-9	.	CASSLTASSTDTQYF	TGTGCCAGCAGCTTGACAGCATCTAGCACAGATACGCAGTATTTT
TRBJ2-2	TRBD2	TRBV7-6	.	CASSLEGGAAGELFF	TGTGCCAGCAGCTTAGAGGGAGGGGCGGCCGGGGAGCTGTTTTTT
TRBJ2-7	TRBD2	TRBV28	once	CASSLGGGVSYEQYF	TGTGCCAGCAGTTTAGGCGGGGGGGTATCCTACGAGCAGTACTTC
TRBJ1-6	.	TRBV10-2	.	CASSNRSSYNSPLHF	TGCGCCAGCAGCAACAGGAGCTCCTATAATTCACCCCTCCACTTT
TRBJ1-6	.	TRBV9	.	CASSAGISYNSPLHF	TGTGCCAGCAGCGCAGGGATCTCCTATAATTCACCCCTCCACTTT
TRBJ1-1	.	TRBV18	many	CASSPARHTEAFF	TGTGCCAGCTCACCCGCGAGGCACACTGAAGCTTTCTTT
TRBJ2-3	TRBD2	TRBV3-1/TRBV3-2	.	CASSQVRGGRTDTQYF	TGTGCCAGCAGCCAGGTGCGGGGGGGACGAACAGATACGCAGTATTTT
TRBJ1-5	TRBD1	TRBV15	.	CATSGGSGQGSQPQHF	TGTGCCACCAGCGGAGGATCTGGACAGGGAAGTCAGCCCCAGCATTTT
TRBJ1-1	.	TRBV6-5	.	CASSKGVNTEAFF	TGTGCCAGCTCGAAGGGGGTGAACACTGAAGCTTTCTTT
TRBJ1-2	TRBD1	TRBV18	.	CASSPDRGLYGYTF	TGTGCCAGCTCACCCGACAGGGGACTCTATGGCTACACCTTC
TRBJ1-6	TRBD1	TRBV29-1	.	CSVAQGVDSPLHF	TGCAGCGTTGCTCAGGGGGTGGATTCACCCCTCCACTTT
TRBJ2-7	.	TRBV28	once	CASRSQGAGDYEQYF	TGTGCCAGCAGATCCCAGGGTGCAGGGGACTACGAGCAGTACTTC
TRBJ2-7	TRBD1	TRBV6-5	.	CASSYGTGSRVEYF	TGTGCCAGCAGTTACGGGACAGGGTCGAGGGTGGAGTACTTC